Following are 24 T cell receptor beta chains from one sample sequenced in a study of T cell responses to AZD1222 COVID-19 vaccine. TCRdb's table, derived via immunoSEQ multiplex PCR, lists solely in-frame clones and lacks some. The sample gives fewer than 90,000 clones, 87% of which show up once; 24% is in the top ten. This specimen was peripheral blood, taken on day 0 of AZD1222 vaccination. These receptors all come from an adult in good health.

The V gene is TRBV5-1, the J gene TRBJ2-5; D may be TRBD1 (6 bases). Germline CDR1 SGHRS, CDR2 YFSETQ. The germline V and J ends were trimmed by 2 bases and 5 bases, with 13 bases remaining between them. This CDR3 comprises 14 residues. CDR3 region: CASSFRGDGETQYF. In DNA, the CDR3 is TGCGCCAGCAGCTTCAGGGGCGACGGGGAGACCCAGTACTTC.

This chain's CDR3 is CASSLPGTDNQPQHF. The CDR3 nucleotides are TGTGCCAGCAGTCTTCCCGGGACCGATAATCAGCCCCAGCATTTT. This chain connects TRBV28 to TRBJ1-5, with a weak D call TRBD1 (5 bases). Per the germline V gene, CDR1 is MDHEN and CDR2 is SYDVKM. V gave up 5 bases and J gave up 4 bases, with 15 bases separating them. This CDR3 is 15 amino acids long.

This clone was counted a few times. The chain is built from TRBV6-5 and TRBJ2-2; 8 nucleotides match TRBD1. CDR1 and CDR2 (germline): MNHEY, SVGAGI. The CDR3 length is 15 residues. With V trimmed by 8 bases and J by 6 bases, 11 bases remained unmatched. In nucleotides, the CDR3 is TGTGCCAGCGCTAGACAGGGGCTCATACCCGGGGAGCTGTTTTTT. Translating it yields CASARQGLIPGELFF.

V is TRBV6-6 and J is TRBJ2-1, with D possibly matching TRBD2 (6 bases). This CDR3 contains 15 residues. Germline CDR1 reads MNHNY; CDR2 reads SVGAGI (reference sequence). Trimming removed 6 bases from V and 3 bases from J, with 15 bases in between. The CDR3, as DNA: TGTGCCAGCAGATATGGAGGCGGGAACTACAATGAGCAGTTCTTC. Protein: CASRYGGGNYNEQFF.

V and J are TRBV4-2 and TRBJ1-5; D possibly corresponds to TRBD1 (5 bases). Germline V gene data show CDR1 as LGHNA and CDR2 as YNFKEQ. This CDR3 is built from 14 residues. V was trimmed by 0 bases and J by 8 bases, leaving 11 bases between them. DNA of the CDR3: TGTGCCAGCAGCCAAGATGGGGACTGGGAGCCCCAGCATTTT. The encoded protein is CASSQDGDWEPQHF.

The V and J genes are TRBV15 and TRBJ2-3; 9 bases agree with TRBD2. The CDR3 contains 17 residues. With 1 base clipped from V and 4 bases from J, the junction kept 9 bases outside the gene matches. In germline, CDR1 is LNHNV, CDR2 YYDKDF (reference sequence). The CDR3: CATSRGPAGGRPDTQYF. In DNA, the CDR3 is TGTGCCACCAGCAGAGGGCCCGCGGGAGGGCGCCCAGATACGCAGTATTTT. The complete variable domain, with remaining parts taken from reference TRBV15 and TRBJ2-3, reads DAMVIQNPRYQVTQFGKPVTLSCSQTLNHNVMYWYQQKSSQAPKLLFHYYDKDFNNEADTPDNFQSRRPNTSFCFLDIRSPGLGDTAMYLCATSRGPAGGRPDTQYFGPGTRLTVL.

This chain joins TRBV7-9 and TRBJ1-2, with TRBD1 identical over 12 bases. The V gene's germline CDR1 is SEHNR and CDR2 FQNEAQ (reference sequence). V was clipped by 1 base and J by 7 bases; unmatched bases: 10. CDR3 size: 17 residues. This CDR3 reads CASSLEGTGGAGGGYTF. CDR3 in DNA: TGTGCCAGCAGCTTAGAAGGGACAGGGGGCGCCGGTGGTGGCTACACCTTC.

The V call is TRBV6-5, the J call TRBJ1-1, with D maybe TRBD1 (6 bases). The CDR3 runs 13 residues. Germline lookup yields CDR1 MNHEY and CDR2 SVGAGI. The germline V and J ends were trimmed by 6 bases and 3 bases, with 11 bases remaining between them. DNA for the CDR3: TGTGCCAGCAGGACACAGGGAGACACTGAAGCTTTCTTT. Translation gives CASRTQGDTEAFF.

V is TRBV4-3 and J is TRBJ2-4, with D unclear. This CDR3 spans 13 amino acids. With 2 bases removed from V and 11 bases from J, the gap between germline ends came to 13 bases. Germline V gene data show CDR1 as LGHNA and CDR2 as YSLEER. The CDR3: CASSQFRSGVQYF. The CDR3 region has the DNA TGCGCCAGCAGCCAATTCCGGAGTGGTGTTCAGTACTTC.

This chain links TRBV5-8 with TRBJ2-6; 8 nucleotides line up with TRBD1. V was pared by 0 bases and J by 1 base, with 6 bases of the junction left unmatched. The CDR3 length is 18 residues. Germline V gene lookup returns CDR1 SGHTS and CDR2 YDEGEE. CDR3 amino acids: CASSLGSGGASGANVLTF. CDR3 coding DNA: TGTGCCAGCAGCTTGGGATCAGGGGGCGCGTCTGGGGCCAACGTCCTGACTTTC. Combining the CDR3 with reference TRBV5-8 and TRBJ2-6 gives the whole variable domain EAGVTQSPTHLIKTRGQQATLRCSPISGHTSVYWYQQALGLGLQFLLWYDEGEERNRGNFPPRFSGRQFPNYSSELNVNALELEDSALYLCASSLGSGGASGANVLTFGAGSRLTVL.

This clone occurred a few times. The V call is TRBV3-1 (or the pseudogene TRBV3-2), the J call TRBJ1-5; the match to TRBD1 covers 8 bases. This CDR3 is 14 amino acids long. The V gene's germline CDR1 is LGHDT and CDR2 YNNKEL (reference sequence). The J segment lost 2 bases and the V segment lost 6 bases, leaving 3 bases of the junction unmatched. The CDR3 nucleotides read TGTGCCAGCAGTGACAGGGGACGCAATCAGCCCCAGCATTTT. This codes for CASSDRGRNQPQHF.

The V gene is TRBV30, the J gene TRBJ1-6, with TRBD1 as a possible D gene (5 bases). CDR1 and CDR2 (germline): GTSNPN, SVGIG (reference sequence). The CDR3 has 15 amino acids. The V and J ends lost 1 base and 6 bases respectively, with 13 bases between them. CDR3 region: CAWSEGPGFNSPLHF. In DNA, the CDR3 is TGTGCCTGGAGTGAGGGACCAGGGTTTAATTCACCCCTCCACTTT.

This chain uses TRBV3-1 (or the pseudogene TRBV3-2) with TRBJ2-4, with a tentative D call TRBD1 (6 bases). CDR1 and CDR2 from the germline V gene are LGHDT and YNNKEL (reference sequence). This CDR3 is built from 16 residues. V lost 5 bases and J lost 3, with 17 bases in between. CDR3: CASSYGGRVDKNIQYF. CDR3 coding DNA: TGTGCCAGCAGCTATGGGGGCAGGGTAGACAAAAACATTCAGTACTTC.

The V and J genes are TRBV11-1 and TRBJ2-2, with a possible D match to TRBD2 (6 bases). Germline V gene sequence: CDR1 SGHAT, CDR2 FQDESV (reference sequence). Trimming stripped 3 bases from V and 8 bases from J, with 13 bases between. This CDR3 spans 14 amino acids. In DNA form, the CDR3 reads TGTGCCAGCAGCTTGGGAGGATTGGTGGGGGAGCTGTTTTTT. It specifies CASSLGGLVGELFF.

This sequence joins TRBV12-3 or TRBV12-4 and TRBJ2-7, with a tentative D call TRBD1 (6 bases). V was clipped by 8 bases and J by 6 bases, with 14 bases between them. CDR3 length equals 12 residues. The CDR3 sequence is CASCWGPSEQYF. The CDR3 nucleotides read TGTGCCAGCTGCTGGGGGCCCTCCGAGCAGTACTTC.

The V gene is TRBV27, the J gene TRBJ1-5; a possible D gene is TRBD1 (6 bases). The CDR3 sequence is 16 residues long. Germline assignment: CDR1 MNHEY and CDR2 SMNVEV (reference sequence). V lost 4 bases and J 2 bases, leaving 15 bases between the germline ends. The chain's CDR3 is CASSSPTGFGNQPQHF. The CDR3 nucleotides read TGTGCCAGCAGTTCACCTACAGGGTTCGGCAATCAGCCCCAGCATTTT.

This chain links TRBV11-3 with TRBJ2-1; D is unresolved. V was clipped by 5 bases and J by 4 bases, with 15 bases between them. The length of the CDR3 is 15 residues. The V gene's germline CDR1 is SGHNT and CDR2 YENEEA. The CDR3 DNA follows: TGTGCCAGCAGCCCCGACGGGCAAGGGTACAATGAGCAGTTCTTC. It specifies CASSPDGQGYNEQFF.

The chain joins TRBV5-4 to TRBJ2-3, with a possible D match to TRBD1 (5 bases). The germline CDR1 and CDR2 sequences are SGHNT and YYREEE (reference sequence). The CDR3 spans 13 residues. CDR3 in amino acids: CATRTRVTDTQYF. CDR3 sequence (DNA): TGTGCTACACGGACAAGGGTCACAGATACGCAGTATTTT.

The V and J genes are TRBV5-1 and TRBJ2-7; 10 bases align to TRBD2. With 1 base clipped from V and 6 bases from J, the junction kept 10 bases outside the gene matches. The germline CDR1 and CDR2 sequences are SGHRS and YFSETQ. There are 16 residues in the CDR3. The CDR3 reads CASSLRTSGVALEQYF. CDR3 coding DNA: TGCGCCAGCAGCTTGCGGACTAGCGGAGTCGCCCTCGAGCAGTACTTC.

The V and J genes are TRBV6-4 and TRBJ2-1, with TRBD2 matching over 12 bases. Germline V lookup: CDR1 MRHNA, CDR2 SNTAGT. CDR3 length: 13 amino acids. V lost 9 bases to trimming and J lost 9 bases; unmatched junction nucleotides: 6. CDR3 sequence: CASPGLAGSEQFF. The CDR3 coding sequence is TGTGCCAGTCCGGGACTAGCGGGTTCTGAGCAGTTCTTC.

CDR3 in amino acids: CASSGTSVKETQYF. The CDR3 DNA reads as TGTGCCAGCAGTGGGACTAGCGTGAAAGAGACCCAGTACTTC. This rearrangement joins TRBV2 to TRBJ2-5; TRBD2 aligns across 9 bases. V was clipped by 4 bases and J by 3 bases; unmatched bases: 3. The CDR3 has 14 amino acids. CDR1 is SNHLY and CDR2 is FYNNEI in the germline V gene.

V is TRBV7-3 and J is TRBJ2-3; possible D gene TRBD2, 6 bases. CDR1 is SGHTA and CDR2 is FQGTGA in the germline V gene. V lost 3 bases to trimming and J lost 0 bases, with 10 bases between them. This CDR3 is 15 amino acids long. CDR3 nucleotide sequence: TGTGCCAGCAGCTTCCGGAGCGGGAGCACAGATACGCAGTATTTT. It encodes CASSFRSGSTDTQYF.

V gene TRBV6-5 combines with J gene TRBJ2-7; D ambiguous. Per germline, CDR1 MNHEY and CDR2 SVGAGI. The CDR3 is 14 residues long. Trimming removed 4 bases from V and 2 bases from J, with 12 bases in between. CDR3 sequence reads: CASSSPEWAYEQYF. The DNA for the CDR3 is TGTGCCAGCAGTTCCCCCGAGTGGGCCTACGAGCAGTACTTC.

This chain uses TRBV7-9 with TRBJ2-7; 11 nucleotides align to TRBD2. After removal of 7 bases from V and 2 bases from J, the junction contained 13 bases not matched to a gene. Germline CDR1 reads SEHNR; CDR2 reads FQNEAQ (reference sequence). The CDR3 is 17 amino acids. The CDR3 DNA reads TGTGCCAGCACCCAGGGGCTAGCGGGAGGTGGGGCCTACGAGCAGTACTTC. This encodes CASTQGLAGGGAYEQYF.